The 18 T cell receptor beta chains in this list originate from one sample, sequenced in a study of cytomegalovirus exposure and HLA in healthy donors. PCR was performed using 60 Vbeta and 13 Jbeta primers. TCRdb keeps only in-frame clones here, not all; method: immunoSEQ multiplex PCR. This sample has around 97,000 clones; about a tenth occur once, and the top ten carry approximately 5.1%. The sequencing sample was made of PBMCs. The receptors originated from a man aged 50-60 years in good health and CMV-seropositive.

In its sample, this clone was seen a few times. The CDR3 DNA follows: TGTGCCAGCAGCGCCTCGACAGGTCTGAGACAAGAGACCCAGTACTTC. Residues: CASSASTGLRQETQYF. V and J are TRBV11-3 and TRBJ2-5; tentatively, D is TRBD1 (6 bases). The germline V gene encodes CDR1 SGHNT and CDR2 YENEEA. The V and J ends lost 5 bases and 2 bases respectively, with 18 bases between them. The CDR3 contains 16 residues.

The rearrangement links TRBV7-2 to TRBJ2-7; 7 bases agree with TRBD1. The V and J ends lost 4 bases and 2 bases, in that order; junction bases with no gene match: 8. Germline CDR1 and CDR2: SGHTA and FQGNSA. The CDR3 has 15 residues. CDR3 protein: CASSSDRTGAYEQYF. The DNA for the CDR3 is TGTGCCAGCAGCTCAGACCGGACAGGCGCCTACGAGCAGTACTTC.

This clone has just a few counts. The rearrangement links TRBV16 to TRBJ1-1; D unresolved. The CDR3 contains 15 residues. Germline lookup yields CDR1 KGHSY and CDR2 FQNENV. V was trimmed by 0 bases and J by 1 base, leaving 9 bases between them. The CDR3 bases are TGTGCCAGCAGCCAATCCCAGACATCGAACACTGAAGCTTTCTTT. Translated: CASSQSQTSNTEAFF.

The chain uses TRBV9 and TRBJ1-3; the D is unclear. This CDR3 has 16 residues. Trimming took off 3 bases at V and 0 bases at J, with 13 bases between the two ends. Germline CDR1 is SGDLS and CDR2 is YYNGEE. CDR3 coding DNA: TGTGCCAGCAGCGCCCCCACGAGAAGCTCTGGAAACACCATATATTTT. Protein product: CASSAPTRSSGNTIYF.

This sequence joins TRBV7-2 and TRBJ1-3, with TRBD1 matching 8 bases. V was pared by 4 bases and J by 5 bases, with 4 bases of the junction left unmatched. The CDR3 has 14 amino acids. CDR1 is SGHTA, CDR2 FQGNSA, per germline. CDR3 DNA: TGTGCCAGCAGCTCCCGGACAGGGCGAAACACCATATATTTT. Residues: CASSSRTGRNTIYF.

This clone was detected a few times. The genes are TRBV5-1 and TRBJ2-1; TRBD1 aligns across 9 bases. V lost 0 bases to trimming and J lost 3 bases; unmatched junction nucleotides: 4. The CDR3 sequence is 16 residues long. CDR1 SGHRS and CDR2 YFSETQ come from the germline V gene. CDR3 in amino acids: CASSLDPGQGYNEQFF. CDR3 in DNA: TGCGCCAGCAGCTTGGACCCGGGACAGGGCTACAATGAGCAGTTCTTC.

This chain links TRBV30 with TRBJ1-5; tentatively, D is TRBD1 (6 bases). Trimming removed 1 base from V and 0 bases from J, with 13 bases in between. This CDR3 has 16 amino acids. Germline assignment: CDR1 GTSNPN and CDR2 SVGIG (reference sequence). The CDR3 sequence: CAWSADRSNSNQPQHF. CDR3 nucleotides: TGTGCCTGGAGTGCCGACAGGTCAAATAGCAATCAGCCCCAGCATTTT.

This chain connects TRBV4-3 to TRBJ2-2; 7 nucleotides align to TRBD2. The CDR3 length is 16 residues. Germline values: CDR1 LGHNA, CDR2 YSLEER. The V gene end was trimmed by 4 bases and the J gene end by 4 bases; junction bases not matched to a gene: 9. The CDR3 nucleotides read TGCGCCAGCAGCCCGGGGGGAGGGCCAATCACCGGGGAGCTGTTTTTT. This codes for CASSPGGGPITGELFF.

In this sample, this clone turned up a few times. The chain couples TRBV10-3 to TRBJ2-1, with D possibly being TRBD1 (6 bases). The CDR3 extends over 15 amino acids. Deletions cut 2 bases from V and 0 bases from J, with 8 bases between. Per germline, CDR1 ENHRY and CDR2 SYGVKD. CDR3 in amino acids: CAISEKGVSYNEQFF. The CDR3 DNA reads TGTGCCATCAGTGAGAAGGGGGTCTCCTACAATGAGCAGTTCTTC.

This clone was counted only a few times. The V and J genes are TRBV28 and TRBJ2-7; D gene unclear. Germline V gene lookup returns CDR1 MDHEN and CDR2 SYDVKM. V dropped 2 bases and J dropped 7 bases, with 15 bases sitting between them. The CDR3 is 14 residues long. The CDR3 protein is CASSLGLEYEEQYF. The CDR3 nucleotides read TGTGCCAGCAGTTTAGGCCTAGAATACGAGGAGCAGTACTTC.

The chain has TRBV5-5 and TRBJ1-1; 9 bases map to TRBD1. CDR1 is SGHKS and CDR2 is YYEKEE in the germline V gene (reference sequence). CDR3 size: 15 residues. V lost 0 bases to trimming and J lost 1 base; unmatched junction nucleotides: 1. This chain's CDR3 is CASSLAGQGNTEAFF. CDR3 nucleotides: TGTGCCAGCAGCTTGGCGGGACAGGGGAACACTGAAGCTTTCTTT.

This clone was seen only a few times. The V gene is TRBV28, the J gene TRBJ2-6; 9 bases fit TRBD1. The CDR3 length is 20 residues. Germline V gene data show CDR1 as MDHEN and CDR2 as SYDVKM. Trimming removed 5 bases from V and 0 bases from J; junction bases left unmatched: 14. The CDR3 DNA reads TGTGCCAGCAGTCAAACAGGGGGCGATTCTACTTACTCTGGGGCCAACGTCCTGACTTTC. Its protein product is CASSQTGGDSTYSGANVLTF.

The chain combines TRBV9 with TRBJ2-1; 8 bases are shared with TRBD2. This CDR3 region has 15 residues. V was clipped by 2 bases and J by 8 bases; unmatched bases: 9. CDR1 and CDR2 (germline): SGDLS, YYNGEE. The CDR3 nucleotides are TGTGCCAGCAGCGTCTTAACGGGAGGGCCATATGAGCAGTTCTTC. This codes for CASSVLTGGPYEQFF.

This clone was observed a few times. The chain employs TRBV25-1 and TRBJ2-5; 7 positions agree with TRBD1. The length of the CDR3 is 13 residues. J lost 4 bases, V lost 6 bases, and 5 bases had no gene match. Germline V gene lookup returns CDR1 MGHDK and CDR2 SYGVNS. CDR3 nucleotide sequence: TGTGCCAGCAGCGACAAGGGGGCAGAGACCCAGTACTTC. Translation: CASSDKGAETQYF. Full variable domain (missing parts from reference TRBV25-1 and TRBJ2-5): EADIYQTPRYLVIGTGKKITLECSQTMGHDKMYWYQQDPGMELHLIHYSYGVNSTEKGDLSSESTVSRIRTEHFPLTLESARPSHTSQYLCASSDKGAETQYFGPGTRLLVL.

The chain carries TRBV5-4 and TRBJ1-4; D gene ambiguous. CDR3 length: 13 amino acids. Germline-derived CDR1 and CDR2 are SGHNT and YYREEE (reference sequence). V gave up 1 base and J gave up 8 bases, with 9 bases separating them. The CDR3 loop is CASSLRTGEKLFF. CDR3 DNA: TGTGCCAGCAGCTTGCGGACTGGAGAAAAACTGTTTTTT.

J is TRBJ1-1 and V is TRBV6-1; 8 bases align to TRBD1. In germline, CDR1 is MNHNS, CDR2 SASEGT. The CDR3 is 12 residues long. The J segment lost 5 bases and the V segment lost 5 bases, leaving 1 base of the junction unmatched. The CDR3 is CASSRQGTEAFF. The CDR3 nucleotides are TGTGCCAGCAGTCGACAGGGGACTGAAGCTTTCTTT.

V gene TRBV15 combines with J gene TRBJ2-7; D might be TRBD2 (6 bases). From germline, CDR1 is LNHNV and CDR2 YYDKDF (reference sequence). CDR3 length: 16 amino acids. Deletions cut 3 bases from V and 4 bases from J, with 19 bases between. The CDR3 region is CATSSGRALTRYEQYF. Written as DNA, the CDR3 is TGTGCCACCAGCAGCGGACGGGCCCTGACTAGGTACGAGCAGTACTTC.

This clone was detected only a few times. This chain uses TRBV6-5 with TRBJ2-1, with D possibly being TRBD2 (5 bases). Looked up from germline, CDR1 is MNHEY and CDR2 is SVGAGI. The CDR3 is made up of 13 amino acids. V was cut by 11 bases and J by 2 bases, with 13 bases left in between. CDR3 in DNA: TGTGCCGGACGGACTGGACCCTACAATGAGCAGTTCTTC. Translated: CAGRTGPYNEQFF.